One sample yielded the 32 T cell receptor beta chains listed below, sequenced in a study of cytomegalovirus exposure and HLA in healthy donors. Researchers ran the PCR with 60 Vbeta and 13 Jbeta primers. Profiling relied on immunoSEQ multiplex PCR, and the TCRdb table lists in-frame clones only, not all of them. This sample yields approximately 140,000 clones, of which approximately 77% are seen a single time; 0.94% belongs to the top ten. Sequencing was carried out using PBMCs. The origin of the receptors is an older woman in good health and CMV-seronegative.

This sequence joins TRBV5-1 and TRBJ1-3; 7 bases fit TRBD1. Germline CDR1 reads SGHRS; CDR2 reads YFSETQ. The CDR3 is 16 amino acids. With V trimmed by 2 bases and J by 0 bases, 5 bases remained unmatched. This chain's CDR3 is CASSLPGQSSGNTIYF. CDR3 nucleotides: TGCGCCAGCAGCTTACCGGGACAGAGCTCTGGAAACACCATATATTTT.

In this sample, this clone turned up a few times. The V gene is TRBV7-2, the J gene TRBJ2-7; 8 bases align to TRBD2. The CDR3 is made up of 15 amino acids. The V gene end was trimmed by 2 bases and the J gene end by 2 bases; junction bases not matched to a gene: 5. Germline loops: CDR1 SGHTA, CDR2 FQGNSA. In nucleotides, the CDR3 is TGTGCCAGCAGCTTAAGTCCGGGGGGGACCTACGAGCAGTACTTC. It translates to CASSLSPGGTYEQYF.

This sequence joins TRBV5-1 and TRBJ1-2; a weak D match, TRBD1 (6 bases). Trimming removed 5 bases from V and 5 bases from J, with 16 bases in between. The CDR3 has 14 residues. CDR1 and CDR2 from the germline V gene are SGHRS and YFSETQ. For the CDR3, the DNA is TGCGCCAGCAGTCCATTAACCGACAGGTATGGCTACACCTTC. Translated, it gives CASSPLTDRYGYTF.

V usage is TRBV7-9 and J usage is TRBJ2-7; the D gene is possibly TRBD1 (6 bases). This CDR3 comprises 14 residues. Deletions cut 6 bases from V and 2 bases from J, with 14 bases between. The germline CDR1 and CDR2 sequences are SEHNR and FQNEAQ (reference sequence). The CDR3 is CASRVGGRTYEQYF. DNA of the CDR3: TGTGCCAGCAGAGTAGGGGGTCGGACCTACGAGCAGTACTTC.

As DNA, the CDR3 is TGCAGCGTTGAGGCGTCGGAGAATTCCTACGAGCAGTACTTC. It encodes CSVEASENSYEQYF. This chain connects TRBV29-1 to TRBJ2-7, with D unclear. Germline CDR1 is SQVTM and CDR2 is ANQGSEA. The CDR3 contains 14 residues. The V gene lost 3 bases and the J gene lost 1 base, with 13 bases spanning the gap.

J is TRBJ2-7 and V is TRBV11-2; 11 bases are a match to TRBD2. The CDR3 consists of 16 residues. V was pared by 5 bases and J by 3 bases, with 9 bases of the junction left unmatched. Germline CDR1 reads SGHAT; CDR2 reads FQNNGV. CDR3 in amino acids: CASSPPGLAASYEQYF. In DNA, the CDR3 is TGTGCCAGCAGCCCCCCGGGACTAGCGGCCAGCTACGAGCAGTACTTC. The entire variable domain, with the rest obtained from reference TRBV11-2 and TRBJ2-7, is as follows: EAGVAQSPRYKIIEKRQSVAFWCNPISGHATLYWYQQILGQGPKLLIQFQNNGVVDDSQLPKDRFSAERLKGVDSTLKIQPAKLEDSAVYLCASSPPGLAASYEQYFGPGTRLTVT.

The genes are TRBV18 and TRBJ1-5; D gene unclear. From germline, CDR1 is KGHSH and CDR2 LQKENI. The CDR3 runs 15 residues. Trimming removed 1 base from V and 0 bases from J, with 7 bases in between. The CDR3 loop is CASSPQEGSNQPQHF. The DNA of the CDR3 is TGTGCCAGCTCACCACAAGAGGGTAGCAATCAGCCCCAGCATTTT.

V is TRBV5-1 and J is TRBJ2-5, with TRBD1 matching 7 bases. The CDR3 consists of 14 residues. The germline gives CDR1 SGHRS, CDR2 YFSETQ. After removal of 4 bases from V and 4 bases from J, the junction contained 7 bases not matched to a gene. The CDR3: CASSKGTDLETQYF. The CDR3 DNA is TGCGCCAGCAGCAAAGGGACAGATTTAGAGACCCAGTACTTC.

This clone was seen once. The chain links TRBV30 to TRBJ1-1, with 7 bases identical to TRBD1. Germline CDR1 reads GTSNPN; CDR2 reads SVGIG (reference sequence). After removal of 8 bases from V and 5 bases from J, the junction contained 8 bases not matched to a gene. The CDR3 length is 12 residues. The CDR3 loop is CAQTGWGTEAFF. The CDR3 DNA is TGTGCCCAGACAGGGTGGGGTACTGAAGCTTTCTTT.

The chain has TRBV2 and TRBJ1-1; D not resolved. This CDR3 has 11 residues. CDR1 and CDR2 (germline): SNHLY, FYNNEI. CDR3 sequence: CAVNKNTEAFF. Written as DNA, the CDR3 is TGTGCTGTCAACAAGAACACTGAAGCTTTCTTT.

The CDR3 DNA reads TGTGCCAGCTCATCAGGGACAGGGGGAAACACCATATATTTT. Protein product: CASSSGTGGNTIYF. The gene calls are TRBV18 and TRBJ1-3, with 9 bases that match TRBD1. V gave up 5 bases and J gave up 4 bases; unmatched junction bases: 3. Per germline, CDR1 KGHSH and CDR2 LQKENI. The CDR3 runs 14 residues.

This clone was detected only a few times. V and J are TRBV6-1 and TRBJ2-7; 7 nucleotides line up with TRBD1. After removal of 5 bases from V and 1 base from J, the junction contained 5 bases not matched to a gene. This CDR3 contains 14 residues. CDR1 is MNHNS and CDR2 is SASEGT in the germline V gene. The DNA of the CDR3 is TGTGCCAGCAGTCGGACAGGAGCATCCTACGAGCAGTACTTC. This encodes CASSRTGASYEQYF.

This clone came up once. V usage is TRBV28 and J usage is TRBJ2-7; TRBD2 aligns across 13 bases. The V segment lost 5 bases and the J segment 2 bases; nucleotides outside the gene matches: 3. This CDR3 contains 15 residues. CDR1 is MDHEN and CDR2 is SYDVKM in the germline V gene. CDR3 loop: CASSPGTSGTYEQYF. The CDR3 DNA follows: TGTGCCAGCAGTCCTGGGACTAGCGGGACCTACGAGCAGTACTTC.

The rearrangement joins TRBV18 to TRBJ2-2; 8 positions match TRBD1. J was trimmed by 7 bases and V by 6 bases; bases with no gene match: 10. In germline, CDR1 is KGHSH, CDR2 LQKENI. The CDR3 length is 15 residues. The CDR3 here is CASSSKTGEDGELFF. CDR3 DNA sequence: TGTGCCAGCTCGTCCAAGACAGGGGAGGACGGGGAGCTGTTTTTT.

The V and J genes are TRBV27 and TRBJ2-3; possibly TRBD2 for D (5 bases). The CDR3 has 15 amino acids. The V gene's germline CDR1 is MNHEY and CDR2 SMNVEV (reference sequence). V was clipped by 7 bases and J by 2 bases, with 16 bases between them. CDR3 sequence: CASIPAPRDTDTQYF. CDR3 nucleotides: TGTGCCAGCATTCCCGCCCCCCGGGACACAGATACGCAGTATTTT.

This clone was counted once. The J gene is TRBJ2-4, the V gene TRBV4-2, with 12 bases matching TRBD2. V was clipped by 3 bases and J by 2 bases; unmatched bases: 8. The CDR3 is 18 amino acids. Looked up from germline, CDR1 is LGHNA and CDR2 is YNFKEQ. The CDR3: CASSHDLAGGPTKNIQYF. For the CDR3, the DNA is TGTGCCAGCAGCCACGACCTAGCGGGGGGGCCGACCAAAAACATTCAGTACTTC.

The genes are TRBV5-5 and TRBJ1-1; maybe TRBD1 (6 bases). The V gene's germline CDR1 is SGHKS and CDR2 YYEKEE (reference sequence). The ends were cut back, 1 base at V and 5 bases at J, with 18 bases in the middle. The CDR3 has 16 amino acids. The DNA of the CDR3 is TGTGCCAGCAGCTTGAACCCCGGGAGGGGGTTGACTGAAGCTTTCTTT. Translated, it gives CASSLNPGRGLTEAFF. The full variable domain, with the rest looked up from reference TRBV5-5 and TRBJ1-1, is DAGVTQSPTHLIKTRGQQVTLRCSPISGHKSVSWYQQVLGQGPQFIFQYYEKEERGRGNFPDRFSARQFPNYSSELNVNALLLGDSALYLCASSLNPGRGLTEAFFGQGTRLTVV.

This chain connects TRBV9 to TRBJ2-7, with D perhaps matching TRBD2 (5 bases). The CDR3 spans 14 residues. The germline CDR1 and CDR2 sequences are SGDLS and YYNGEE. Deletions cut 0 bases from V and 0 bases from J, with 7 bases between. In nucleotides, the CDR3 is TGTGCCAGCAGCGTAGTCCGGGACTCCTACGAGCAGTACTTC. Translating it yields CASSVVRDSYEQYF.

V gene TRBV11-2 combines with J gene TRBJ2-1; 13 bases match TRBD2. There are 18 residues in the CDR3. Germline V gene sequence: CDR1 SGHAT, CDR2 FQNNGV. After removal of 5 bases from V and 2 bases from J, the junction contained 9 bases not matched to a gene. The CDR3 DNA reads TGTGCCAGCAGCCCCAGGACTAGCGGGAGACAGACCTACAATGAGCAGTTCTTC. It yields the protein CASSPRTSGRQTYNEQFF.

This sequence joins TRBV6-1 and TRBJ2-5; 9 nucleotides align to TRBD1. The germline CDR1 and CDR2 sequences are MNHNS and SASEGT. The CDR3 has 15 amino acids. V was pared by 5 bases and J by 4 bases, with 8 bases of the junction left unmatched. The CDR3 nucleotides are TGTGCCAGCAGTCCTGGGACAGGGATTTCAGAGACCCAGTACTTC. This sequence encodes CASSPGTGISETQYF.

This clone turned up a few times. This rearrangement joins TRBV27 to TRBJ2-2, with 7 bases lining up with TRBD2. Germline-derived CDR1 and CDR2 are MNHEY and SMNVEV (reference sequence). This CDR3 comprises 18 residues. The V gene end was trimmed by 1 base and the J gene end by 5 bases; junction bases not matched to a gene: 13. CDR3 sequence (DNA): TGTGCCAGCAGTTTATACGTCTGGGGCGGGGGAGGGACCGGGGAGCTGTTTTTT. It translates to CASSLYVWGGGGTGELFF.

This clone was recorded once. The chain links TRBV27 to TRBJ2-7, with TRBD2 matching over 10 bases. The germline CDR1 and CDR2 sequences are MNHEY and SMNVEV (reference sequence). The length of the CDR3 is 17 residues. Unmatched junction bases numbered 13, after V lost 5 bases and J lost 3 bases. The chain's CDR3 is CASSPRTSGRFFYEQYF. Here the CDR3 DNA reads TGTGCCAGCAGTCCCCGGACTAGCGGCCGCTTCTTCTACGAGCAGTACTTC.

The rearrangement links TRBV27 to TRBJ2-7; D might be TRBD2 (6 bases). Germline lookup yields CDR1 MNHEY and CDR2 SMNVEV (reference sequence). The CDR3 sequence is 13 residues long. V was shortened by 4 bases and J by 0 bases, with 7 bases between the two germline ends. The CDR3 DNA reads as TGTGCCAGCAGTTGGGGACTCTCCTACGAGCAGTACTTC. It translates to CASSWGLSYEQYF.

This clone has just a few counts. The chain uses TRBV5-4 and TRBJ2-5; D is unclear. The germline V and J ends were trimmed by 6 bases and 7 bases, with 16 bases remaining between them. Per the germline V gene, CDR1 is SGHNT and CDR2 is YYREEE (reference sequence). The CDR3 loop spans 13 amino acids. Written as DNA, the CDR3 is TGTGCCAGCAAATTGCCCGAAATCGGGACCCAGTACTTC. This sequence encodes CASKLPEIGTQYF.

J is TRBJ1-5 and V is TRBV7-9; D not certain. The V gene's germline CDR1 is SEHNR and CDR2 FQNEAQ (reference sequence). The V end was cut by 5 bases, the J end by 1 base, with 6 bases between. CDR3 size: 13 residues. CDR3 amino acids: CASSGESNQPQHF. The CDR3 region has the DNA TGTGCCAGCAGCGGAGAAAGCAATCAGCCCCAGCATTTT.

V usage is TRBV19 and J usage is TRBJ1-6; 8 nucleotides match TRBD1. Trimming at V came to 6 bases and at J to 2 bases, leaving 9 bases not matched to a gene. The CDR3 is 17 amino acids. In germline, CDR1 is LNHDA, CDR2 SQIVND (reference sequence). CDR3 region: CASRTIDRGTYNSPLHF. The CDR3 DNA is TGTGCCAGTAGGACTATCGACAGGGGAACCTATAATTCACCCCTCCACTTT.

V and J are TRBV2 and TRBJ2-3; maybe TRBD1 (6 bases). The V gene's germline CDR1 is SNHLY and CDR2 FYNNEI. Trimming pared 7 bases from V and 0 bases from J, leaving 14 bases between. There are 15 residues in the CDR3. CDR3 region: CASTRDTLSTDTQYF. The CDR3 DNA reads TGTGCCAGCACTAGGGACACTCTGAGCACAGATACGCAGTATTTT.

This rearrangement joins TRBV28 to TRBJ2-1, with 10 bases matching TRBD1. Trimming took 6 bases from V and 7 from J; bases not matched to a gene: 9. Germline CDR1 MDHEN, CDR2 SYDVKM. The CDR3 runs to 15 residues. The CDR3 is CASRQPGQGRNEQFF. In DNA form, the CDR3 reads TGTGCCAGCAGACAACCGGGACAGGGGAGGAATGAGCAGTTCTTC.

V gene TRBV28 combines with J gene TRBJ1-4; no firm D call. Germline CDR1 is MDHEN and CDR2 is SYDVKM. V lost 5 bases and J 8 bases, leaving 15 bases between the germline ends. The CDR3 has 14 residues. The CDR3 DNA sequence: TGTGCCAGCAGTCTTGGACTGGAGGGCGAAAAACTGTTTTTT. Protein: CASSLGLEGEKLFF.

This clone was seen a handful of times. This chain links TRBV4-1 with TRBJ2-7, with D possibly TRBD1 on 6 matching bases. Trimming removed 1 base at V and 3 bases at J, with 13 bases between. The CDR3 is made up of 15 amino acids. Germline V gene data show CDR1 as MGHRA and CDR2 as YSYEKL. In DNA form, the CDR3 reads TGCGCCAGCAGCCAAGCCGGGACACTGGTCTACGAGCAGTACTTC. Residues: CASSQAGTLVYEQYF.

The rearrangement uses TRBV19 and TRBJ2-2; TRBD2 matches at 10 bases. The CDR3 contains 15 residues. J was trimmed by 6 bases and V by 4 bases; bases with no gene match: 5. Looked up from germline, CDR1 is LNHDA and CDR2 is SQIVND (reference sequence). CDR3 protein: CASSKPAGGPGELFF. CDR3 nucleotide sequence: TGTGCCAGTAGTAAACCAGCGGGGGGGCCCGGGGAGCTGTTTTTT. The full variable domain, with the rest looked up from reference TRBV19 and TRBJ2-2, is DGGITQSPKYLFRKEGQNVTLSCEQNLNHDAMYWYRQDPGQGLRLIYYSQIVNDFQKGDIAEGYSVSREKKESFPLTVTSAQKNPTAFYLCASSKPAGGPGELFFGEGSRLTVL.

The genes are TRBV7-9 and TRBJ1-5; no definite D call. Germline V gene sequence: CDR1 SEHNR, CDR2 FQNEAQ (reference sequence). Trimming stripped 5 bases from V and 1 base from J, with 9 bases between. This CDR3 region has 14 residues. CDR3 loop: CASSLQASNQPQHF. The CDR3 DNA reads TGTGCCAGCAGCCTTCAGGCGAGCAATCAGCCCCAGCATTTT.